This entry lists 13 T cell receptor beta chains sequenced from one sample in a study of beta chain features in type 1 diabetes. General observations from the study: Researchers report that Type 1 diabetes patients had moderately but significantly shorter TCRB CDR3s across all four CD4+ subsets.

Their recognized antigens are unknown. The entirety of the isolated RNA underwent reverse transcription, so expressed TCRB transcripts were sequenced. Clones were sequenced by immunoSEQ multiplex PCR, and TCRdb holds only the in-frame ones, with some missing. The data show 250,000 to 300,000 clones, roughly an eighth seen once. Specimen: naive CD4+ T cells from blood. These receptors came from a man aged 25-40 years with type 1 diabetes.

This clone occurred a few times. The chain couples TRBV6-1 to TRBJ1-2, with 9 positions matching TRBD1. Germline V gene data show CDR1 as MNHNS and CDR2 as SASEGT. V lost 8 bases and J lost 4; bases outside the gene matches: 2. This CDR3 contains 12 residues. The CDR3 region is CASLDRGYGYTF. The DNA of the CDR3 is TGTGCCAGCTTGGACAGGGGCTATGGCTACACCTTC.

This clone has only a few counts. The V call is TRBV5-1, the J call TRBJ2-2; TRBD1 matches at 7 bases. The CDR3 contains 15 residues. From germline, CDR1 is SGHRS and CDR2 YFSETQ. The trim removed 0 bases at V and 3 bases at J, leaving 2 bases unmatched. The CDR3 reads CASSLADRDTGELFF. CDR3 nucleotides: TGCGCCAGCAGCTTGGCCGACAGGGACACCGGGGAGCTGTTTTTT.

This clone was picked up a small number of times. The CDR3 DNA sequence: TGTGCCAGTGGGTCCGGGACAACATCCCAAATCGGCTACACCTTC. This gives the protein CASGSGTTSQIGYTF. The V call is TRBV19, the J call TRBJ1-2; weak D call: TRBD1 (6 bases). This CDR3 has 15 residues. V gave up 8 bases and J gave up 8 bases, with 24 bases separating them. CDR1 is LNHDA, CDR2 SQIVND, per germline (reference sequence).

CDR3 sequence (DNA): TGTGCCAGCAGCCCCTCTTCGGGGAAGTACAATGAGCAGTTCTTC. Translated, it gives CASSPSSGKYNEQFF. V usage is TRBV9 and J usage is TRBJ2-1; D possibly corresponds to TRBD2 (5 bases). The ends were cut back, 4 bases at V and 4 bases at J, with 15 bases in the middle. Germline lookup yields CDR1 SGDLS and CDR2 YYNGEE. There are 15 residues in the CDR3.

This clone appeared a few times. The chain recombines TRBV7-3 with TRBJ2-7, with 12 positions matching TRBD2. With 2 bases clipped from V and 7 bases from J, the junction kept 3 bases outside the gene matches. This CDR3 spans 14 amino acids. CDR1 SGHTA and CDR2 FQGTGA come from the germline V gene. This chain's CDR3 is CASSLRTSGTEQYF. DNA for the CDR3: TGTGCCAGCAGCTTACGGACTAGCGGGACGGAGCAGTACTTC.

This clone was counted only a few times. V and J are TRBV7-2 and TRBJ2-3; 7 bases map to TRBD2. Germline-derived CDR1 and CDR2 are SGHTA and FQGNSA. This CDR3 comprises 17 residues. Germline trimming cut 2 bases from V and 2 bases from J; bases unmatched to any gene: 10. CDR3 in DNA: TGTGCCAGCAGCTTACGGGCTAGCGGAGATATCACAGATACGCAGTATTTT. Residues: CASSLRASGDITDTQYF.

The rearrangement uses TRBV29-1 and TRBJ1-2; D perhaps matches TRBD1 (5 bases). The CDR3 contains 14 residues. CDR1 and CDR2 from the germline V gene are SQVTM and ANQGSEA. Trimming pared 3 bases from V and 3 bases from J, leaving 14 bases between. The CDR3 DNA follows: TGCAGCGTTGATTGGGTGCAGGGCGACTATGGCTACACCTTC. Its protein is CSVDWVQGDYGYTF. Complete variable domain (other parts from reference TRBV29-1 and TRBJ1-2): SAVISQKPSRDICQRGTSLTIQCQVDSQVTMMFWYRQQPGQSLTLIATANQGSEATYESGFVIDKFPISRPNLTFSTLTVSNMSPEDSSIYLCSVDWVQGDYGYTFGSGTRLTVV.

This clone appeared a few times. The chain carries TRBV28 and TRBJ1-5, with 7 bases that match TRBD1. Germline V gene lookup returns CDR1 MDHEN and CDR2 SYDVKM. V dropped 5 bases and J dropped 4; count of bases not matched to a gene: 8. CDR3 size: 15 residues. Here the CDR3 reads CASSTGTEGNQPQHF. In DNA, the CDR3 is TGTGCCAGCAGTACCGGGACAGAGGGAAATCAGCCCCAGCATTTT. Together with reference TRBV28 and TRBJ1-5, the CDR3 gives the full variable domain: DVKVTQSSRYLVKRTGEKVFLECVQDMDHENMFWYRQDPGLGLRLIYFSYDVKMKEKGDIPEGYSVSREKKERFSLILESASTNQTSMYLCASSTGTEGNQPQHFGDGTRLSIL.

The chain uses TRBV5-1 and TRBJ2-1; 8 bases agree with TRBD1. Trimming cost V 6 bases and J 4 bases; bases outside gene matches: 9. The CDR3 is made up of 15 amino acids. Germline V gives CDR1 SGHRS, CDR2 YFSETQ. The CDR3 loop reads CASTPDRGDYNEQFF. DNA of the CDR3: TGCGCCAGCACGCCCGACAGGGGAGATTACAATGAGCAGTTCTTC. The complete variable domain, with remaining parts taken from reference TRBV5-1 and TRBJ2-1, reads KAGVTQTPRYLIKTRGQQVTLSCSPISGHRSVSWYQQTPGQGLQFLFEYFSETQRNKGNFPGRFSGRQFSNSRSEMNVSTLELGDSALYLCASTPDRGDYNEQFFGPGTRLTVL.

This clone turned up a few times. This chain connects TRBV7-2 to TRBJ2-7, with 9 nucleotides matching TRBD2. This CDR3 is 15 amino acids long. The germline CDR1 and CDR2 sequences are SGHTA and FQGNSA. After removal of 5 bases from V and 6 bases from J, the junction contained 11 bases not matched to a gene. CDR3 sequence reads: CASSLNSGRSFEQYF. The DNA for the CDR3 is TGTGCCAGCAGCCTAAACAGCGGGAGGAGTTTCGAGCAGTACTTC. Using reference TRBV7-2 and TRBJ2-7 for the parts outside the CDR3, the full variable domain is GAGVSQSPSNKVTEKGKDVELRCDPISGHTALYWYRQSLGQGLEFLIYFQGNSAPDKSGLPSDRFSAERTGGSVSTLTIQRTQQEDSAVYLCASSLNSGRSFEQYFGPGTRLTVT.

This clone was seen only a few times. This chain uses TRBV11-2 with TRBJ2-3; 9 bases are a match to TRBD2. J lost 5 bases, V lost 4 bases, and 10 bases had no gene match. The CDR3 has 16 residues. Looked up from germline, CDR1 is SGHAT and CDR2 is FQNNGV. The CDR3 is CASSSLAGLPQDTQYF. DNA for the CDR3: TGTGCCAGCAGCTCGCTAGCGGGGCTACCGCAAGATACGCAGTATTTT.

This chain connects TRBV9 to TRBJ1-2, with D possibly being TRBD1 (6 bases). Trimming pared 0 bases from V and 0 bases from J, leaving 9 bases between. Per germline, CDR1 SGDLS and CDR2 YYNGEE. The CDR3 consists of 15 residues. CDR3 DNA sequence: TGTGCCAGCAGCGTAGCAGGGACACCTAACTATGGCTACACCTTC. Its protein is CASSVAGTPNYGYTF.

The chain recombines TRBV5-1 with TRBJ2-1; D might be TRBD1 (5 bases). This CDR3 contains 15 residues. Trimming cost V 4 bases and J 0 bases, with 11 bases left between them. Germline values: CDR1 SGHRS, CDR2 YFSETQ. The CDR3 nucleotides read TGCGCCAGCAGCGGAACAGGTAACTCCTACAATGAGCAGTTCTTC. This encodes CASSGTGNSYNEQFF.